The present T cell receptor (beta chain) was sequenced within a study of shared clonotypes between healthy human individuals. CDR1 LNHDA and CDR2 SQIVND come from the germline V gene (reference sequence). The CDR3 consists of 14 residues. Trimming pared 3 bases from V and 1 base from J, leaving 9 bases between. The authors loaded 150 to 250 ng DNA, 28,000 or so T cell genomes, into sorted-subset replicate PCRs. The data were produced by immunoSEQ multiplex PCR, yet TCRdb's version contains in-frame clones alone and is incomplete. The sample includes some 1,100,000 clones, about four fifths seen only once; the top ten take approximately 0.56%. Comment on this clone: Its antigen is currently unknown.

Points from the study as a whole: It was the non-shared clonotypes that had lower generation probabilities than clonotypes shared by all four donors. Some naive CD4 clonotypes, roughly 5%, turned up in common across several donors.

Sequencing was carried out using memory CD4+ T cells from PBMCs. Subset denoted: CD45RA-negative fraction. This chain links TRBV19 with TRBJ1-1; D uncertain. The TCR comes from a man aged 18 to 29 in good health. Some clones in this sample may be carry-over from other donors' samples. CDR3: CASSMMRGNTEAFF. CDR3 DNA sequence: TGTGCCAGTAGTATGATGCGGGGGAACACTGAAGCTTTCTTT.